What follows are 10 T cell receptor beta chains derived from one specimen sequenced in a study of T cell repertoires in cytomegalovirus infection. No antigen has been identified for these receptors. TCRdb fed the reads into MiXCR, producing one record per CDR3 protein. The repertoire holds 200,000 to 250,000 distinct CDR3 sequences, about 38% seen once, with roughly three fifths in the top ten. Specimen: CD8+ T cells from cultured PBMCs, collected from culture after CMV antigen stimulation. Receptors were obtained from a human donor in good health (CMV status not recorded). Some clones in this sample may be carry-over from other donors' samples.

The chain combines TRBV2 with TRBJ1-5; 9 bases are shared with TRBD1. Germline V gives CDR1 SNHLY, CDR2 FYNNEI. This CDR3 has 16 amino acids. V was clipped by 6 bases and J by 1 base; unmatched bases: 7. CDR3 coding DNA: TGTGCCAGCAGGGGTCCCGGGACAGGGAGCAATCAGCCCCAGCATTTT. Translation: CASRGPGTGSNQPQHF.

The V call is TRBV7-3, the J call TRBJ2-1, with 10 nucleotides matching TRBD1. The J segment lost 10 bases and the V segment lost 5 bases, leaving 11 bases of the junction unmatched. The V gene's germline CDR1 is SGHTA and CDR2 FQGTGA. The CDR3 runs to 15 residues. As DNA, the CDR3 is TGTGCCAGCAGCCTTGGGACAGGGGCCGTCGAGGAGCAGTTCTTC. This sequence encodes CASSLGTGAVEEQFF.

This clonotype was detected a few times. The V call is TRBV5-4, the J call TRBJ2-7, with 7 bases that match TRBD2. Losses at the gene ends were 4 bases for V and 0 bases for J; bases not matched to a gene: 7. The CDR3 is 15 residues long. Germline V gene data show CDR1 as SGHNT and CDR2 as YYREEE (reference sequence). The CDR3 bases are TGTGCCAGCAGCCCCGGGGGGTACAGCTCCTACGAGCAGTACTTC. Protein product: CASSPGGYSSYEQYF.

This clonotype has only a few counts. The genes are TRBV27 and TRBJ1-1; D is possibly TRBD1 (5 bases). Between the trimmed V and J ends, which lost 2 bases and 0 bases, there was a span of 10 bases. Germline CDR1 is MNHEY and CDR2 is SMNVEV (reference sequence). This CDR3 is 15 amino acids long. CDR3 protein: CASSLRGTMNTEAFF. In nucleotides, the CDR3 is TGTGCCAGCAGTTTACGGGGGACGATGAACACTGAAGCTTTCTTT.

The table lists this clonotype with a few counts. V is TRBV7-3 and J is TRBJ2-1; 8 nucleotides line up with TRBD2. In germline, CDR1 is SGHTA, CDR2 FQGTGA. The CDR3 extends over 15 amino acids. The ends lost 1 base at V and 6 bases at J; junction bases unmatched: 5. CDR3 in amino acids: CASSLSSGTSNEQFF. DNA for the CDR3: TGTGCCAGCAGCTTAAGCTCCGGGACTAGCAATGAGCAGTTCTTC.

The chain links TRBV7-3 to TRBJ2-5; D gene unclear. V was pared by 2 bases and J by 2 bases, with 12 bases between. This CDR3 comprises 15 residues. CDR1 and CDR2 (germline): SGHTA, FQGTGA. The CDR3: CASSLGPVAQETQYF. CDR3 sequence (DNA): TGTGCCAGCAGCTTAGGGCCCGTGGCTCAAGAGACCCAGTACTTC.

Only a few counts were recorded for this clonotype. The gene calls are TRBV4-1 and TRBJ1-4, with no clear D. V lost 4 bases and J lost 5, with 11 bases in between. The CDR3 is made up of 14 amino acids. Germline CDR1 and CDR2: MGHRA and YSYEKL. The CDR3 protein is CASSRLPLNEKLFF. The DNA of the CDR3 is TGCGCCAGCAGCCGCCTCCCCCTCAATGAAAAACTGTTTTTT.

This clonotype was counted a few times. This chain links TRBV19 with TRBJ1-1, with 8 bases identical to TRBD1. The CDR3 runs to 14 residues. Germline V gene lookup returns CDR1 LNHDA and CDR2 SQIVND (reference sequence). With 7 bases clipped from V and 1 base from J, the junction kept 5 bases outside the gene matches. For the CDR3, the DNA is TGTGCCAGTATACTCACAGGGGGGAACACTGAAGCTTTCTTT. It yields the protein CASILTGGNTEAFF.

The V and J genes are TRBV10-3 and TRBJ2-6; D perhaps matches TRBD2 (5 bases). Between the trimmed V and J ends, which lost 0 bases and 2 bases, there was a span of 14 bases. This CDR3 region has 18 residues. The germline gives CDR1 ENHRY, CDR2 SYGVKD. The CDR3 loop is CAISESRRFGTGANVLTF. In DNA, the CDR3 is TGTGCCATCAGTGAGTCGAGGCGGTTCGGGACTGGGGCCAACGTCCTGACTTTC.

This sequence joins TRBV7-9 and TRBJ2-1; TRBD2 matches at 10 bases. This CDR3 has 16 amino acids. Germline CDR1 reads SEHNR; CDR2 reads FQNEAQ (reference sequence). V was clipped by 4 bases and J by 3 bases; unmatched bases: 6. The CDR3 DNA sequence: TGTGCCAGCAGCTCCTGGACTAGCGGAGACTACAATGAGCAGTTCTTC. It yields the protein CASSSWTSGDYNEQFF.